Below are 8 T cell receptor beta chains sequenced from a single sample in a study of T cells after yellow fever vaccination. TCRdb called the 5' RACE reads again in MiXCR, with one record for every CDR3 protein. In the table there are hundreds of thousands of distinct CDR3 sequences, approximately 3.9% of which are singletons. Sequencing used PBMCs, obtained on the day of the yellow fever booster vaccination. The receptors were sampled from a man between 18 and 35 years old who received the YFV17D yellow fever vaccine.

The chain uses TRBV6-5 and TRBJ2-6, with a weak D call TRBD1 (5 bases). V was shortened by 3 bases and J by 1 base, with 16 bases between the two germline ends. Germline V gene lookup returns CDR1 MNHEY and CDR2 SVGAGI. The CDR3 sequence is 18 residues long. The CDR3 here is CASSYLTGTHSGANVLTF. CDR3 nucleotide sequence: TGTGCCAGCAGTTATCTTACAGGAACCCATTCTGGGGCCAACGTCCTGACTTTC.

This clonotype was observed at least ten times. The chain employs TRBV4-1 and TRBJ2-5; 9 bases are a match to TRBD1. The CDR3 contains 17 residues. Trimming took 0 bases from V and 7 from J; bases not matched to a gene: 12. Germline V gene sequence: CDR1 MGHRA, CDR2 YSYEKL. The chain's CDR3 is CASSQDPPQGALGTQYF. CDR3 in DNA: TGCGCCAGCAGCCAAGATCCTCCACAGGGGGCCCTAGGGACCCAGTACTTC.

J is TRBJ2-3 and V is TRBV5-1; the match to TRBD2 covers 10 bases. Germline CDR1 and CDR2: SGHRS and YFSETQ. The CDR3 is 15 residues long. V lost 2 bases, J lost 2 bases, and 2 bases stayed unmatched. The CDR3 spells CASSFLAGDTDTQYF. The CDR3 region has the DNA TGCGCCAGCAGCTTCCTAGCGGGGGACACAGATACGCAGTATTTT. Combining the CDR3 with reference TRBV5-1 and TRBJ2-3 gives the whole variable domain KAGVTQTPRYLIKTRGQQVTLSCSPISGHRSVSWYQQTPGQGLQFLFEYFSETQRNKGNFPGRFSGRQFSNSRSEMNVSTLELGDSALYLCASSFLAGDTDTQYFGPGTRLTVL.

This clonotype was seen a few times. V and J are TRBV20-1 and TRBJ2-3; TRBD1 agrees at 9 bases. Germline V gene data show CDR1 as DFQATT and CDR2 as SNEGSKA (reference sequence). The CDR3 runs 14 residues. Losses at the gene ends were 6 bases for V and 4 bases for J; bases not matched to a gene: 8. In DNA, the CDR3 is TGCAGTGCCCGGGACAGGGACCTTCCAGATACGCAGTATTTT. As protein: CSARDRDLPDTQYF.

In this sample, this clonotype turned up many times. This chain links TRBV4-2 with TRBJ2-5; the match to TRBD1 covers 8 bases. V gave up 0 bases and J gave up 2 bases; unmatched junction bases: 5. The CDR3 contains 16 residues. Germline-derived CDR1 and CDR2 are LGHNA and YNFKEQ. This CDR3 reads CASSQDGQGGQETQYF. CDR3 DNA sequence: TGTGCCAGCAGCCAAGATGGACAGGGCGGACAAGAGACCCAGTACTTC.

Ten or more counts support this clonotype. The gene calls are TRBV12-3 or TRBV12-4 and TRBJ2-1; D is possibly TRBD1 or TRBD2 (5 bases each). V lost 5 bases and J 5 bases, leaving 13 bases between the germline ends. There are 14 residues in the CDR3. Here the CDR3 DNA reads TGTGCCAGCAGTGGCCCCGGGGCTAACAATGAGCAGTTCTTC. It translates to CASSGPGANNEQFF.

This clonotype was seen many times. The rearrangement uses TRBV12-3 or TRBV12-4 and TRBJ1-4; TRBD1 agrees at 8 bases. The CDR3 loop spans 14 amino acids. The V gene end was trimmed by 6 bases and the J gene end by 8 bases; junction bases not matched to a gene: 8. Written as DNA, the CDR3 is TGTGCCAGCAGCCCGGACAGGGTGGAAGAAAAACTGTTTTTT. Protein product: CASSPDRVEEKLFF.

This clonotype was recorded at least ten times. V is TRBV7-2 and J is TRBJ2-3, with unresolved D. The V end was cut by 4 bases, the J end by 4 bases, with 6 bases between. Germline loops: CDR1 SGHTA, CDR2 FQGNSA. This CDR3 contains 12 residues. The CDR3 spells CASSSWADTQYF. The CDR3 DNA sequence: TGTGCCAGCAGCTCCTGGGCAGATACGCAGTATTTT.